These T cell receptor beta chains were read from a single sample in a study of CD8+ T cells in alopecia areata. Libraries were prepared by immunoSEQ multiplex PCR; TCRdb keeps only in-frame clonotypes and omits some of them. Of approximately 150,000 clones listed, 45% to 60% are singletons. Sequences were obtained from CD4+ T cells sorted from blood. The source of these receptors is a human donor with alopecia areata. Each CDR3 is given with its conserved first and last residue. A D gene is named only where the DNA matches it firmly. Clone size is shown for a subset of rows, as once, few, many or a class of expanded clone.

D gene	V gene	clone size	J gene	CDR3 DNA	CDR3 protein
NA	TRBV18	NA	TRBJ1-5	TGTGCCAGCTCACTCGGGGGGCGTCAGCCCCAGCATTTT	CASSLGGRQPQHF
TRBD2	TRBV19	NA	TRBJ2-5	TGTGCCAGTAGCCAAGGGACTAGCGGGTACCAAGAGACCCAGTACTTC	CASSQGTSGYQETQYF
TRBD1	TRBV5-1	NA	TRBJ2-3	TGCGCCAGCAGCCCCGACAGGGGGACAGATACGCAGTATTTT	CASSPDRGTDTQYF
TRBD2	TRBV27	NA	TRBJ2-3	TGTGCCAGCAGTTTGGGACTAGCGGGAGGAGATACGCAGTATTTT	CASSLGLAGGDTQYF
NA	TRBV29-1	NA	TRBJ1-1	TGCAGCGTTGATCTGGCGCGGCGAGCTTTCTTT	CSVDLARRAFF
TRBD1	TRBV5-1	NA	TRBJ2-7	TGCGCCAGCATTGGGACAGCCCCATCCGAGCAGTACTTC	CASIGTAPSEQYF
NA	TRBV28	NA	TRBJ1-2	TGTGCCAGCAGTTTCCAGGGAGTTGATGGCTACACCTTC	CASSFQGVDGYTF
TRBD2	TRBV29-1	few	TRBJ2-3	TGCAGCGCGGGACTAGCGGGAGAGATTGCAGATACGCAGTATTTT	CSAGLAGEIADTQYF
NA	TRBV4-2	NA	TRBJ1-5	TGTGCCAGCAGCCTCGCAGGCTATCAGCCCCAGCATTTT	CASSLAGYQPQHF
TRBD2	TRBV28	NA	TRBJ2-7	TGTGCCAGCAGTCCCCCTACTAGCGGGAGGACGAACGAGCAGTACTTC	CASSPPTSGRTNEQYF
NA	TRBV29-1	NA	TRBJ2-2	TGCAGCGTTGATGCAGGGAACACCGGGGAGCTGTTTTTT	CSVDAGNTGELFF
NA	TRBV29-1	NA	TRBJ2-7	TGCAGCGTGATGACAGGAGACTACGAGCAGTACTTC	CSVMTGDYEQYF
TRBD1	TRBV28	once	TRBJ2-7	TGTGCCAGCAGGGCAGCCGGGACAGGGGCTCCCGAGCAGTACTTC	CASRAAGTGAPEQYF
NA	TRBV19	NA	TRBJ1-5	TGTGCCAGTAGTAATTGGGGAGCCCATAGCAATCAGCCCCAGCATTTT	CASSNWGAHSNQPQHF
NA	TRBV9	few	TRBJ2-3	TGTGCCAGCAGCGAGAGAAGCGGGCCGAGCACAGATACGCAGTATTTT	CASSERSGPSTDTQYF
NA	TRBV29-1	NA	TRBJ1-2	TGCAGCGTTGTTACAGCCTATGGCTACACCTTC	CSVVTAYGYTF
TRBD1	TRBV29-1	few	TRBJ2-1	TGCAGCGCCCAGGGACAGCACTACAATGAGCAGTTCTTC	CSAQGQHYNEQFF
TRBD1	TRBV28	NA	TRBJ1-4	TGTGCCAGCAGTTCCCAGGGGGCGGATATGAATGAAAAACTGTTTTTT	CASSSQGADMNEKLFF
NA	TRBV29-1	few	TRBJ1-2	TGCAGCGTTGATGCGTGGAACTATGGCTACACCTTC	CSVDAWNYGYTF
NA	TRBV5-1	once	TRBJ1-2	TGCGCCAGCAGCTCTACGGACTATGGCTACACCTTC	CASSSTDYGYTF
NA	TRBV19	NA	TRBJ1-5	TGTGCCAGTAGTTCAACCTATAGCAATCAGCCCCAGCATTTT	CASSSTYSNQPQHF
NA	TRBV9	NA	TRBJ2-2	TGTGCCAGCAGCAATTACGGGGAGGCCGGGGAGCTGTTTTTT	CASSNYGEAGELFF
NA	TRBV27	few	TRBJ1-3	TGTGCCAGCAGCTCAGGAAACACCATATATTTT	CASSSGNTIYF
TRBD2	TRBV29-1	NA	TRBJ2-1	TGCAGCGTTACTAGCGGGAGAAATGAGCAGTTCTTC	CSVTSGRNEQFF
NA	TRBV5-1	NA	TRBJ2-7	TGCGCCAGCTCCGAACAGGACTACGAGCAGTACTTC	CASSEQDYEQYF
NA	TRBV29-1	few	TRBJ2-3	TGCAGCGTTGAGTCCACATTACACACAGATACGCAGTATTTT	CSVESTLHTDTQYF
TRBD2	TRBV18	few	TRBJ2-7	TGTGCCAGCTCACGACTAGCGGGAGCGCGAGCCTACGAGCAGTACTTC	CASSRLAGARAYEQYF